The 15 T cell receptor beta chains presented below share a single source sample, sequenced in a study of vaccination effects on CD4 cells after COVID-19. In the ViraFEST assay, antigen-specific CD4+ clonotypes were identified by expansion after peptide-pool stimulation. Researchers isolated CD4+ T cells once less than twelve days of culture had elapsed. Testing of the vaccine recipients showed negative nucleocapsid antibodies and no prior SARS-CoV-2 infection. No antigen has been identified for these receptors. Repertoires were generated with immunoSEQ multiplex PCR, while TCRdb's copy carries only in-frame clones and drops some. The profile shows 52,000 or so clones, around 68% of them singletons. The sample consisted of CD4+ T cells from PBMCs cultured with SARS-CoV-2 spike peptides, taken before COVID-19 vaccination. These TCRs come from a human donor who received a COVID-19 vaccine.

The rearrangement links TRBV29-1 to TRBJ2-7; possibly TRBD2 for D (5 bases). This CDR3 has 10 residues. The germline V gene has CDR1 SQVTM and CDR2 ANQGSEA. Trimming cost V 7 bases and J 1 base, with 5 bases left between them. For the CDR3, the DNA is TGCAGCGCGGGGTCCTACGAGCAGTACTTC. Translation gives CSAGSYEQYF.

The J gene is TRBJ1-4, the V gene TRBV7-2; D unresolved. CDR3 length equals 14 residues. The V and J ends lost 1 base and 7 bases respectively, with 10 bases between them. Germline CDR1 reads SGHTA; CDR2 reads FQGNSA. For the CDR3, the DNA is TGTGCCAGCAGCTTAGACAGCGTTGGTGAAAAACTGTTTTTT. It translates to CASSLDSVGEKLFF.

This chain uses TRBV18 with TRBJ1-1; no definite D call. This CDR3 has 15 residues. Germline V lookup: CDR1 KGHSH, CDR2 LQKENI. V was shortened by 0 bases and J by 5 bases, with 13 bases between the two germline ends. CDR3 residues: CASSPPSVVGTEAFF. The CDR3 coding sequence is TGTGCCAGCTCACCACCTTCCGTAGTAGGGACTGAAGCTTTCTTT.

Comments on this clone: A junction end diverges from the germline sequence, so it may reflect a read error. The chain recombines TRBV19 with TRBJ1-3; 10 positions agree with TRBD1. The germline V gene encodes CDR1 LNHDA and CDR2 SQIVND (reference sequence). CDR3 length equals 16 residues. The CDR3 DNA reads as TGCCCCCATGAGGACAGGGGGAATGTCTCTGGAAACACCATATATTTT. It codes for CPHEDRGNVSGNTIYF.

The chain recombines TRBV20-1 with TRBJ2-2; D is unresolved. V lost 3 bases to trimming and J lost 4 bases, with 6 bases between them. The CDR3 is 12 amino acids. CDR1 is DFQATT, CDR2 SNEGSKA, per germline (reference sequence). The CDR3 sequence is CSASIFTGELFF. The CDR3 DNA follows: TGCAGTGCTAGTATATTCACCGGGGAGCTGTTTTTT.

The chain recombines TRBV3-1 (or the pseudogene TRBV3-2) with TRBJ1-1; no clear D gene. V was pared by 4 bases and J by 4 bases, with 10 bases between. CDR3 size: 13 residues. Germline V gene data show CDR1 as LGHDT and CDR2 as YNNKEL (reference sequence). The CDR3 spells CASSLRDGTEAFF. CDR3 nucleotide sequence: TGTGCCAGCAGCCTACGAGACGGCACTGAAGCTTTCTTT.

The chain combines TRBV5-1 with TRBJ2-2; tentative D call: TRBD2 (7 bases). CDR1 and CDR2 (germline): SGHRS, YFSETQ. CDR3 length: 18 residues. V was cut by 0 bases and J by 2 bases, with 17 bases left in between. The DNA for the CDR3 is TGCGCCAGCAGCTTGGGGATGAGAGGCGGGGGCAACACCGGGGAGCTGTTTTTT. This translates into CASSLGMRGGGNTGELFF.

The chain recombines TRBV4-1 with TRBJ2-1; TRBD2 agrees at 9 bases. CDR1 and CDR2 (germline): MGHRA, YSYEKL. The CDR3 has 17 residues. The junction had 14 bases not matched to a gene; V was cut back by 4 bases and J by 7 bases. CDR3 sequence: CASSPLWASGTRNEQFF. CDR3 DNA: TGCGCCAGCAGCCCCCTATGGGCTAGCGGGACTAGGAATGAGCAGTTCTTC.

Only a few counts were recorded for this clone. The V and J genes are TRBV5-1 and TRBJ2-2; D is unresolved. This CDR3 region has 15 residues. V was trimmed by 2 bases and J by 5 bases, leaving 13 bases between them. Looked up from germline, CDR1 is SGHRS and CDR2 is YFSETQ. CDR3: CASSLESRSTGELFF. The CDR3 DNA follows: TGCGCCAGCAGCTTAGAATCGCGGTCTACCGGGGAGCTGTTTTTT.

The CDR3 DNA is TGTGCCAGTAGTACCTCCCGGGACAGGAGTTCAGGAAACACCATATATTTT. Translating gives CASSTSRDRSSGNTIYF. This chain links TRBV19 with TRBJ1-3, with 8 bases that match TRBD1. The CDR3 runs to 17 residues. J was trimmed by 4 bases and V by 4 bases; bases with no gene match: 12. Germline V gives CDR1 LNHDA, CDR2 SQIVND (reference sequence).

The rearrangement links TRBV10-1 to TRBJ1-5; a weak D match, TRBD1 (6 bases). With 0 bases removed from V and 9 bases from J, the gap between germline ends came to 18 bases. The CDR3 has 16 amino acids. Per the germline V gene, CDR1 is WNHNN and CDR2 is SYGVQD (reference sequence). The CDR3 DNA sequence: TGCGCCAGCAGTGAGTCAGGAGGGGGGGCCGTGGGGCCCCAGCATTTT. Translation: CASSESGGGAVGPQHF.

This chain links TRBV5-4 with TRBJ1-4; D uncertain. The CDR3 is 14 amino acids. Germline CDR1 and CDR2: SGHNT and YYREEE (reference sequence). Trimming cost V 0 bases and J 5 bases, with 8 bases left between them. CDR3 DNA: TGTGCCAGCAGCTTGGGACTGGAAAATGAAAAACTGTTTTTT. Encoded protein: CASSLGLENEKLFF. Full variable domain (remainder filled in from reference TRBV5-4 and TRBJ1-4): ETGVTQSPTHLIKTRGQQVTLRCSSQSGHNTVSWYQQALGQGPQFIFQYYREEENGRGNFPPRFSGLQFPNYSSELNVNALELDDSALYLCASSLGLENEKLFFGSGTQLSVL.

CDR3 nucleotides: TGCGCCAGCAGCGACCTGACTAGCGGGAGATCAGATACGCAGTATTTT. Translating gives CASSDLTSGRSDTQYF. The chain has TRBV5-1 and TRBJ2-3; 12 bases line up with TRBD2. The germline gives CDR1 SGHRS, CDR2 YFSETQ. Trimming at V came to 4 bases and at J to 4 bases, leaving 7 bases not matched to a gene. This CDR3 contains 16 residues.

The chain is built from TRBV4-2 and TRBJ2-4, with 10 bases that match TRBD1. The germline V gene has CDR1 LGHNA and CDR2 YNFKEQ. The CDR3 runs to 22 residues. J was trimmed by 0 bases and V by 4 bases; bases with no gene match: 21. CDR3 in amino acids: CASSRPGQGTRISPVAKNIQYF. CDR3 DNA sequence: TGTGCCAGCAGCCGGCCGGGACAGGGGACTCGAATTTCCCCCGTAGCCAAAAACATTCAGTACTTC.

This rearrangement joins TRBV11-1 to TRBJ2-7, with D possibly being TRBD2 (5 bases). Germline CDR1 and CDR2: SGHAT and FQDESV (reference sequence). V was cut by 5 bases and J by 3 bases, with 11 bases left in between. This CDR3 is built from 13 residues. In DNA form, the CDR3 reads TGTGCCAGCAGCCAACGTGACTACTACGAGCAGTACTTC. It specifies CASSQRDYYEQYF. The whole variable domain, remainder taken from reference TRBV11-1 and TRBJ2-7, is EAEVAQSPRYKITEKSQAVAFWCDPISGHATLYWYRQILGQGPELLVQFQDESVVDDSQLPKDRFSAERLKGVDSTLKIQPAELGDSAMYLCASSQRDYYEQYFGPGTRLTVT.